Below are 16 T cell receptor beta chains sequenced from a single sample in a study of technical replicates of blood from a few donors. The data were produced by immunoSEQ multiplex PCR, yet TCRdb's version contains in-frame clones alone and is incomplete. The repertoire holds approximately 69,000 clones, with approximately 97% as singletons. The specimen was T cells isolated from PBMCs. The receptors here all came from a human donor in good health.

This clone was counted a single time. This chain links TRBV7-8 with TRBJ1-4, with D hard to call. The CDR3 is 15 residues long. The V gene lost 3 bases and the J gene lost 4 bases, with 12 bases spanning the gap. Germline V gives CDR1 SGHVS, CDR2 FQNEAQ. CDR3 nucleotides: TGTGCCAGCAGCTTCGGGAGCCAGGTTAATGAAAAACTGTTTTTT. Its translation is CASSFGSQVNEKLFF.

The chain carries TRBV27 and TRBJ2-7, with D possibly TRBD1 on 5 matching bases. CDR1 MNHEY and CDR2 SMNVEV come from the germline V gene (reference sequence). The V end was cut by 2 bases, the J end by 3 bases, with 11 bases between. This CDR3 is built from 14 residues. This CDR3 reads CASSLMDNHYEQYF. The CDR3 nucleotides are TGTGCCAGCAGTTTAATGGACAACCACTACGAGCAGTACTTC.

This clone was observed a single time. The chain employs TRBV2 and TRBJ2-7, with D possibly matching TRBD1 (5 bases). Germline V gives CDR1 SNHLY, CDR2 FYNNEI. The CDR3 runs 14 residues. Trimming shortened V by 3 bases and J by 0 bases, and 9 bases separated the two germline ends. The CDR3 DNA sequence: TGTGCCAGCAGTGAGCAGGGATACTCCTACGAGCAGTACTTC. Translation gives CASSEQGYSYEQYF.

V is TRBV6-1 and J is TRBJ1-5; maybe TRBD1 (5 bases). Trimming took off 6 bases at V and 5 bases at J, with 14 bases between the two ends. This CDR3 comprises 14 residues. CDR1 MNHNS and CDR2 SASEGT come from the germline V gene. CDR3 amino acids: CASSPTVRDQPQHF. The CDR3 DNA is TGTGCCAGCAGCCCGACAGTCAGAGATCAGCCCCAGCATTTT.

This chain joins TRBV6-6 and TRBJ2-1, with D perhaps matching TRBD1 (6 bases). CDR3 length equals 13 residues. The germline CDR1 and CDR2 sequences are MNHNY and SVGAGI (reference sequence). V lost 8 bases to trimming and J lost 6 bases, with 14 bases between them. The chain's CDR3 is CASYEIQGNEQFF. CDR3 nucleotides: TGTGCCAGCTACGAAATACAGGGCAATGAGCAGTTCTTC.

This clone showed up just once. This chain links TRBV9 with TRBJ2-7; 7 bases agree with TRBD1. The CDR3 sequence is 14 residues long. Germline V gene lookup returns CDR1 SGDLS and CDR2 YYNGEE. Losses at the gene ends were 1 base for V and 3 bases for J; bases not matched to a gene: 4. In DNA form, the CDR3 reads TGTGCCAGCAGCGTATACCGGGACAGCTACGAGCAGTACTTC. Encoded protein: CASSVYRDSYEQYF.

This chain links TRBV10-3 with TRBJ2-5; no clear D gene. Trimming stripped 8 bases from V and 3 bases from J, with 13 bases between. This CDR3 is 13 amino acids long. Germline-derived CDR1 and CDR2 are ENHRY and SYGVKD. The CDR3 DNA reads as TGTGCCATCGGTAATTGGAGTAAAGAGACCCAGTACTTC. This translates into CAIGNWSKETQYF.

J is TRBJ2-3 and V is TRBV18; D call uncertain. V lost 3 bases to trimming and J lost 3 bases, with 7 bases between them. Germline values: CDR1 KGHSH, CDR2 LQKENI. This CDR3 comprises 13 residues. The CDR3, as DNA: TGTGCCAGCTCACCTAGTGTTACAGATACGCAGTATTTT. Amino acid sequence: CASSPSVTDTQYF.

CDR3 bases: TGTGCCAGCAGCCCTCGACTTACAGGGCCCGGGGAGCTGTTTTTT. Amino acid sequence: CASSPRLTGPGELFF. V usage is TRBV4-2 and J usage is TRBJ2-2; D possibly corresponds to TRBD1 (6 bases). The CDR3 runs 15 residues. Germline-derived CDR1 and CDR2 are LGHNA and YNFKEQ. V was cut by 4 bases and J by 6 bases, with 15 bases left in between.

The chain couples TRBV28 to TRBJ2-7, with 12 nucleotides matching TRBD2. CDR3 length: 15 residues. Germline V gives CDR1 MDHEN, CDR2 SYDVKM. The ends lost 5 bases at V and 3 bases at J; junction bases unmatched: 5. CDR3 coding DNA: TGTGCCAGCAGTCCGACTAGCGGGAGCCTCTACGAGCAGTACTTC. It encodes CASSPTSGSLYEQYF.

The CDR3 DNA reads TGTGCCAGCAGCCCCGGACAACCAAGGAAAGAGACCCAGTACTTC. It codes for CASSPGQPRKETQYF. The chain joins TRBV4-2 to TRBJ2-5; maybe TRBD1 (5 bases). V lost 4 bases, J lost 3 bases, and 15 bases lay in between. The CDR3 loop spans 15 amino acids. Germline-derived CDR1 and CDR2 are LGHNA and YNFKEQ.

This chain joins TRBV19 and TRBJ1-1, with TRBD1 identical over 9 bases. Looked up from germline, CDR1 is LNHDA and CDR2 is SQIVND (reference sequence). This CDR3 spans 15 amino acids. V lost 10 bases to trimming and J lost 0 bases; unmatched junction nucleotides: 9. This chain's CDR3 is CATTPGQGMNTEAFF. CDR3 DNA: TGTGCCACAACCCCGGGACAGGGCATGAACACTGAAGCTTTCTTT. Based on the CDR3 plus reference TRBV19 and TRBJ1-1, the full variable domain is DGGITQSPKYLFRKEGQNVTLSCEQNLNHDAMYWYRQDPGQGLRLIYYSQIVNDFQKGDIAEGYSVSREKKESFPLTVTSAQKNPTAFYLCATTPGQGMNTEAFFGQGTRLTVV.

V gene TRBV5-1 combines with J gene TRBJ2-1; TRBD2 matches at 9 bases. This CDR3 has 20 residues. In germline, CDR1 is SGHRS, CDR2 YFSETQ. With V trimmed by 1 base and J by 2 bases, 16 bases remained unmatched. CDR3 amino acids: CASSLLSPTGLARPYNEQFF. For the CDR3, the DNA is TGCGCCAGCAGCTTGCTCAGCCCAACTGGACTAGCGCGCCCCTACAATGAGCAGTTCTTC.

The sample holds one count of this clone. V gene TRBV7-9 combines with J gene TRBJ1-2; the D gene is possibly TRBD1 (6 bases). CDR1 is SEHNR and CDR2 is FQNEAQ in the germline V gene (reference sequence). The CDR3 consists of 13 residues. Trimming shortened V by 0 bases and J by 5 bases, and 7 bases separated the two germline ends. The CDR3, as DNA: TGTGCCAGCAGCTTAGCAGGGGGTTATGGCTACACCTTC. Translation: CASSLAGGYGYTF.

This chain links TRBV4-1 with TRBJ2-3, with TRBD2 matching over 8 bases. This CDR3 region has 14 residues. With 3 bases clipped from V and 6 bases from J, the junction kept 5 bases outside the gene matches. Germline V gene data show CDR1 as MGHRA and CDR2 as YSYEKL. The CDR3 DNA sequence: TGCGCCAGCAGCCAGGGACTAGGCGGCGATACGCAGTATTTT. It codes for CASSQGLGGDTQYF.

The rearrangement uses TRBV5-1 and TRBJ1-1; the match to TRBD1 covers 9 bases. Germline values: CDR1 SGHRS, CDR2 YFSETQ. The CDR3 covers 15 residues. The J segment lost 4 bases and the V segment lost 5 bases, leaving 9 bases of the junction unmatched. The CDR3 spells CASSISQGASTEAFF. The CDR3 DNA reads TGCGCCAGCAGTATCTCACAGGGGGCTAGCACTGAAGCTTTCTTT.